The 17 T cell receptor beta chains given below trace back to one sample, sequenced in a study of blood T cell repertoires in COVID-19. Some clones are missing from TCRdb's copy, which holds only in-frame ones; the method was immunoSEQ multiplex PCR. In the table there are under 130,000 clones, about 88% of which are singletons. The sample consisted of peripheral blood. The receptors derive from a human donor in a cohort sampled during active COVID-19.

J is TRBJ2-7 and V is TRBV2, with 9 bases aligning to TRBD1. The germline V gene has CDR1 SNHLY and CDR2 FYNNEI. V gave up 6 bases and J gave up 6 bases; unmatched junction bases: 12. The CDR3 length is 15 residues. The CDR3 region has the DNA TGTGCCAGCAGCAGAGGACAGGGGACCCCCGGCGAGCAGTACTTC. Protein: CASSRGQGTPGEQYF.

This clone was counted between two and nine times. The chain links TRBV19 to TRBJ2-5, with 11 bases fitting TRBD2. CDR1 is LNHDA, CDR2 SQIVND, per germline (reference sequence). V was clipped by 4 bases and J by 1 base; unmatched bases: 5. The CDR3 is 16 amino acids. Written as DNA, the CDR3 is TGTGCCAGTAGTAACCGACTAGCGGGGACCCAAGAGACCCAGTACTTC. Protein sequence: CASSNRLAGTQETQYF.

The V and J genes are TRBV5-1 and TRBJ2-2, with 8 bases that match TRBD1. Germline V gives CDR1 SGHRS, CDR2 YFSETQ. The CDR3 is made up of 13 amino acids. The ends lost 7 bases at V and 8 bases at J; junction bases unmatched: 7. CDR3 coding DNA: TGCGCCAGCGGACAGGGCACCGCGGGGGAGCTGTTTTTT. It specifies CASGQGTAGELFF. The full variable domain, with the rest looked up from reference TRBV5-1 and TRBJ2-2, is KAGVTQTPRYLIKTRGQQVTLSCSPISGHRSVSWYQQTPGQGLQFLFEYFSETQRNKGNFPGRFSGRQFSNSRSEMNVSTLELGDSALYLCASGQGTAGELFFGEGSRLTVL.

This chain links TRBV4-1 with TRBJ2-3, with 13 bases that match TRBD2. CDR3 size: 19 residues. Germline CDR1 is MGHRA and CDR2 is YSYEKL. The junction had 8 bases not matched to a gene; V was cut back by 0 bases and J by 2 bases. The DNA for the CDR3 is TGCGCCAGCAGCCAAGAAAAACTAGCGGGAGGGGGTTACACAGATACGCAGTATTTT. It is translated as CASSQEKLAGGGYTDTQYF.

This sequence joins TRBV24-1 and TRBJ2-1; TRBD2 agrees at 9 bases. The CDR3 is 18 residues long. The junction had 10 bases not matched to a gene; V was cut back by 2 bases and J by 3 bases. CDR1 and CDR2 (germline): KGHDR, SFDVKD. CDR3 loop: CATSDSANSGGGYNEQFF. The DNA of the CDR3 is TGTGCCACCAGTGATTCAGCCAATAGCGGGGGCGGCTACAATGAGCAGTTCTTC.

The chain has TRBV10-3 and TRBJ1-1, with 7 bases matching TRBD1. This CDR3 is built from 13 residues. Germline V gene lookup returns CDR1 ENHRY and CDR2 SYGVKD. With V trimmed by 10 bases and J by 5 bases, 10 bases remained unmatched. The CDR3, as DNA: TGTGCCACAGTCGTAGGGGGCGGGACTGAAGCTTTCTTT. Protein: CATVVGGGTEAFF.

The chain uses TRBV6-5 and TRBJ1-5; 8 bases line up with TRBD1. V dropped 6 bases and J dropped 3; count of bases not matched to a gene: 4. The germline V gene has CDR1 MNHEY and CDR2 SVGAGI. The CDR3 runs to 14 residues. The DNA for the CDR3 is TGTGCCAGCAGACAGGGGGTCGACAATCAGCCCCAGCATTTT. Amino acids: CASRQGVDNQPQHF.

The chain has TRBV5-1 and TRBJ1-6, with D unclear. The CDR3 loop spans 18 amino acids. CDR1 is SGHRS and CDR2 is YFSETQ in the germline V gene. The V end lost 0 bases, the J end lost 0 bases, and 13 bases lay between the germline ends. CDR3 in DNA: TGCGCCAGCAGCTTGGTAGGCTACAGCAGCTCCTATAATTCACCCCTCCACTTT. It encodes CASSLVGYSSSYNSPLHF.

This clone was picked up a small number of times. The chain couples TRBV28 to TRBJ2-7; 8 bases are a match to TRBD2. CDR3 size: 16 residues. Germline CDR1 MDHEN, CDR2 SYDVKM. The V and J ends lost 3 bases and 6 bases, in that order; junction bases with no gene match: 13. In DNA, the CDR3 is TGTGCCAGCAGTTTGCCGGGACTCCCCGGGAGGGGCGAGCAGTACTTC. As protein: CASSLPGLPGRGEQYF.

The chain has TRBV5-6 and TRBJ1-5; D is perhaps TRBD1 (6 bases). V lost 3 bases and J 1 base, leaving 11 bases between the germline ends. Germline V gives CDR1 SGHDT, CDR2 YYEEEE. The CDR3 consists of 15 residues. The CDR3 protein is CASSSYRVSNQPQHF. CDR3 DNA: TGTGCCAGCAGCTCTTACAGGGTAAGCAATCAGCCCCAGCATTTT.

The V gene is TRBV18, the J gene TRBJ2-1; 12 nucleotides agree with TRBD2. V trimming: 3 bases; J trimming: 6 bases; junction bases outside the gene matches: 3. CDR1 and CDR2 from the germline V gene are KGHSH and LQKENI. The CDR3 length is 15 residues. The CDR3 DNA is TGTGCCAGCTCACCCGCTAGCGGGAGGGCCAATGAGCAGTTCTTC. Its translation: CASSPASGRANEQFF.

This chain uses TRBV9 with TRBJ2-7, with no clear D. This CDR3 is 13 amino acids long. V gave up 3 bases and J gave up 3 bases, with 10 bases separating them. Looked up from germline, CDR1 is SGDLS and CDR2 is YYNGEE. The CDR3 nucleotides are TGTGCCAGCAGCGCTAGGCCTAGCTACGAGCAGTACTTC. Its translation: CASSARPSYEQYF.

The sample holds one count of this clone. V and J are TRBV6-5 and TRBJ2-1; 7 nucleotides agree with TRBD1. V lost 6 bases, J lost 5 bases, and 10 bases stayed unmatched. CDR3 length: 15 amino acids. The germline V gene encodes CDR1 MNHEY and CDR2 SVGAGI. CDR3 region: CASSSWEGGNNEQFF. As DNA, the CDR3 is TGTGCCAGCAGCTCATGGGAAGGGGGCAACAATGAGCAGTTCTTC.

The chain is built from TRBV6-5 and TRBJ1-5; tentatively, D is TRBD1 (5 bases). The V and J ends lost 7 bases and 6 bases respectively, with 13 bases between them. This CDR3 has 13 residues. Germline assignment: CDR1 MNHEY and CDR2 SVGAGI. The CDR3 DNA reads TGTGCCAGCATGGCAGGGTATTTTCAGCCCCAGCATTTT. This sequence encodes CASMAGYFQPQHF.

In the case of this clone: Other nucleotide sequences from this sample produce the same CDR3. CDR3 amino acids: CASRSDRAAGELFF. In nucleotides, the CDR3 is TGTGCCAGCAGATCTGACAGGGCGGCCGGGGAGCTGTTTTTT. The rearrangement links TRBV28 to TRBJ2-2; 7 bases are a match to TRBD1. CDR1 MDHEN and CDR2 SYDVKM come from the germline V gene. Trimming removed 6 bases from V and 6 bases from J; junction bases left unmatched: 7. The CDR3 is made up of 14 amino acids.

A note on this clone: The same CDR3 can be traced to other DNA sequences in this sample. The rearrangement uses TRBV18 and TRBJ2-7; perhaps TRBD1 as D (7 bases). The germline CDR1 and CDR2 sequences are KGHSH and LQKENI. This CDR3 has 15 amino acids. V lost 0 bases to trimming and J lost 4 bases, with 13 bases between them. The CDR3 is CASSPPGRGEYEQYF. In DNA, the CDR3 is TGTGCCAGCTCACCACCGGGCAGGGGGGAGTACGAGCAGTACTTC.

This clone was seen just once. V and J are TRBV27 and TRBJ1-2, with D maybe TRBD1 (6 bases). Trimming shortened V by 5 bases and J by 11 bases, and 15 bases separated the two germline ends. Germline CDR1 reads MNHEY; CDR2 reads SMNVEV (reference sequence). The CDR3 has 12 amino acids. The CDR3 region is CASSPDRLRYTF. CDR3 coding DNA: TGTGCCAGCAGTCCAGACAGGCTTCGGTACACCTTC.